This T cell receptor (beta chain) comes out of a study of cytomegalovirus exposure and HLA in healthy donors. In the study overall: Findings of an earlier analysis included under 140 million unique TCR beta sequences from some 190 million T cells. Broader study findings: As a later analysis showed, several of the most significant clusters appeared to be linked to common viral pathogens. Upon later analysis, HLA-associated TCR beta chains proved more clonally expanded than other, equally common chains.

With respect to this clone: The antigen remains undetermined.

This CDR3 is built from 17 residues. Trimming removed 1 base from V and 0 bases from J, with 14 bases in between. CDR1 is MGHRA, CDR2 YSYEKL, per germline. Use of 60 Vbeta and 13 Jbeta primers characterized the PCR. Source study methods: Later work found 80 million or so unique TCR beta chains, with 9 million to 13 million shared. Profiling relied on immunoSEQ multiplex PCR, and the TCRdb table lists in-frame clones only, not all of them. The DNA gave D and trimming, while V, J and clone size come from that table. The table has about 140,000 clones, around 79% seen once; the top ten hold about 1.7%. The chain is built from TRBV4-1 and TRBJ2-3, with D possibly matching TRBD2 (6 bases). The material sequenced was PBMCs. This TCR came from a woman in her twenties or thirties in good health and CMV-seronegative. The CDR3 sequence: CASSQGNAGRSTDTQYF. The CDR3, as DNA: TGCGCCAGCAGCCAAGGGAATGCGGGACGTAGCACAGATACGCAGTATTTT.